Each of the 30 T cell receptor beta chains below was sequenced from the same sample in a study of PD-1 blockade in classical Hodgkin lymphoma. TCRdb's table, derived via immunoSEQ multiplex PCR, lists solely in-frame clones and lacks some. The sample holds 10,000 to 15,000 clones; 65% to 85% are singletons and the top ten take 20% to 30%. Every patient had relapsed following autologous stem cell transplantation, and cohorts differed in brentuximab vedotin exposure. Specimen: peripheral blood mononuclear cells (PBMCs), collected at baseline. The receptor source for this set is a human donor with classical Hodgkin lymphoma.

DNA for the CDR3: TGTGCCAGCAGCTCCGATTTGGCGGGCCTCTATGGCTACACCTTC. This translates into CASSSDLAGLYGYTF. This chain connects TRBV7-2 to TRBJ1-2; the D is unclear. Trimming pared 4 bases from V and 4 bases from J, leaving 16 bases between. CDR1 SGHTA and CDR2 FQGNSA come from the germline V gene. CDR3 length: 15 residues.

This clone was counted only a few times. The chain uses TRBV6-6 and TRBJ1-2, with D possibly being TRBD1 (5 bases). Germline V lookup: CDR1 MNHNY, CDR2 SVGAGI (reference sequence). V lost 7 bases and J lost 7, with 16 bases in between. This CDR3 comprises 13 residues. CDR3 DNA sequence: TGTGCCAGCACGGTGGGCAGGGTGGGTGGCTACACCTTC. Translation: CASTVGRVGGYTF.

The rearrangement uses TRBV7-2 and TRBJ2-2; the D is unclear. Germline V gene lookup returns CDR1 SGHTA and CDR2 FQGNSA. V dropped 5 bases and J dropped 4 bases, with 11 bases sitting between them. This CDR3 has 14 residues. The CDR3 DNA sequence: TGTGCCAGCAGCGACCTCCGAAGCACCGGGGAGCTGTTTTTT. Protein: CASSDLRSTGELFF.

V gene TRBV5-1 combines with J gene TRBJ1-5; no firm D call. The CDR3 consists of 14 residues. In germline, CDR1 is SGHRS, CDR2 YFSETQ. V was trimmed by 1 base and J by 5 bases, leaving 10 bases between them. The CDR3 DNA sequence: TGCGCCAGCAGCTTGAGAGGAGGTGATCAGCCCCAGCATTTT. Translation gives CASSLRGGDQPQHF.

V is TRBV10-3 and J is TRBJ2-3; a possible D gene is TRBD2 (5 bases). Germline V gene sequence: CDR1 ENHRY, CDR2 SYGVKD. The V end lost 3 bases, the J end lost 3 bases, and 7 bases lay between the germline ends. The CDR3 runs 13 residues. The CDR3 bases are TGTGCCATCAGTGACGGGGTTACAGATACGCAGTATTTT. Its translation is CAISDGVTDTQYF.

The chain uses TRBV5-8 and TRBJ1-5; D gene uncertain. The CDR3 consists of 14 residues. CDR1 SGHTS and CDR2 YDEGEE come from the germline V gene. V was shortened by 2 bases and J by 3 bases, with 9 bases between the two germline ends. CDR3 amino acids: CASSFRQYNQPQHF. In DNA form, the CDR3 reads TGTGCCAGCAGCTTCCGGCAGTACAATCAGCCCCAGCATTTT.

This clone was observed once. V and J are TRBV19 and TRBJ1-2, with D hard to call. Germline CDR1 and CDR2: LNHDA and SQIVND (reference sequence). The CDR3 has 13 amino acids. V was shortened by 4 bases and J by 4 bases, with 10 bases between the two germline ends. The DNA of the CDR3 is TGTGCCAGTAGTAGTCTGAGGATCTATGGCTACACCTTC. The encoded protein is CASSSLRIYGYTF.

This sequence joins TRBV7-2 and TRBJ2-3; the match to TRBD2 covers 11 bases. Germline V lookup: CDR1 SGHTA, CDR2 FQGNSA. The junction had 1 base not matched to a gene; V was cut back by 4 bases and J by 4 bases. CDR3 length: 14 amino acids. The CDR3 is CASSSGLAADTQYF. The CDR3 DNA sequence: TGTGCCAGCAGCTCGGGACTAGCGGCAGATACGCAGTATTTT.

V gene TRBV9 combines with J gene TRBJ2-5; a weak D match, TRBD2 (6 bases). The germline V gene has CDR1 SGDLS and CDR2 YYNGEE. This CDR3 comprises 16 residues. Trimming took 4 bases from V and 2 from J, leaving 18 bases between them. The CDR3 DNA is TGTGCCAGCAGCCCGCGACTAGTTTGGGCACAAGAGACCCAGTACTTC. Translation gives CASSPRLVWAQETQYF.

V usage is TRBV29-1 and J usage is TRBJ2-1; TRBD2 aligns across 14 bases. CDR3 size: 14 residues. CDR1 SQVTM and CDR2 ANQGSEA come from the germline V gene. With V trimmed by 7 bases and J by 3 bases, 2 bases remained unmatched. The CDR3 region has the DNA TGCAGCGGTGGACTAGCGGGAGGCTACAATGAGCAGTTCTTC. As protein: CSGGLAGGYNEQFF.

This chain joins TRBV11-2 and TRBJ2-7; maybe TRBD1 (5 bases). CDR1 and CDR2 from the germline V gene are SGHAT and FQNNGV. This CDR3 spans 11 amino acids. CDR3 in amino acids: CASQGNYEQYV. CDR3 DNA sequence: TGTGCTTCGCAGGGAAACTACGAGCAGTACGTC.

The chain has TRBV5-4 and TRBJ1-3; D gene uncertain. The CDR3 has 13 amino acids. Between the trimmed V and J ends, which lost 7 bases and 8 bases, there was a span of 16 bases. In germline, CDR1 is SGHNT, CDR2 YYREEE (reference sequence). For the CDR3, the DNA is TGTGCCAGCGCCCTGGGAGGACGGGACACCATATATTTT. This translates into CASALGGRDTIYF.

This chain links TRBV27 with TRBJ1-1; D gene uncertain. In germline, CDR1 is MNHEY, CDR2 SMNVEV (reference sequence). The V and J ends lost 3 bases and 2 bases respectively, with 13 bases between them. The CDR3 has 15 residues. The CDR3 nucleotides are TGTGCCAGCAGTTTCGGACGTCGGAGCAACACTGAAGCTTTCTTT. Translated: CASSFGRRSNTEAFF.

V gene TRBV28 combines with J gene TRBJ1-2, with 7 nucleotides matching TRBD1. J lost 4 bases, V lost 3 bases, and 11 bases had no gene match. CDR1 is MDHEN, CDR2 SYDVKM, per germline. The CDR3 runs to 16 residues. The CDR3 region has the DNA TGTGCCAGCAGTTTTACCCCGGGACAGCCTGGCTATGGCTACACCTTC. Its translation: CASSFTPGQPGYGYTF.

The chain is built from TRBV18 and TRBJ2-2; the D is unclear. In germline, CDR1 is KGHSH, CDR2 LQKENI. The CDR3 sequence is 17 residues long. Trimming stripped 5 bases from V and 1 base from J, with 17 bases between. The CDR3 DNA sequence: TGTGCCAGCTCATCAAAGACACCGGGTGTGAACACCGGGGAGCTGTTTTTT. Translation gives CASSSKTPGVNTGELFF.

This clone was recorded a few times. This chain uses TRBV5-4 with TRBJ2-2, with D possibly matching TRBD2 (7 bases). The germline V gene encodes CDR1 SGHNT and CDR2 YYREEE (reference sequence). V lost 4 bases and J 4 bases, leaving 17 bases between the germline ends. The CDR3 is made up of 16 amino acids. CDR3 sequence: CASSRGREYGTGELFF. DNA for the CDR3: TGTGCCAGCAGCCGGGGGCGGGAGTATGGCACCGGGGAGCTGTTTTTT.

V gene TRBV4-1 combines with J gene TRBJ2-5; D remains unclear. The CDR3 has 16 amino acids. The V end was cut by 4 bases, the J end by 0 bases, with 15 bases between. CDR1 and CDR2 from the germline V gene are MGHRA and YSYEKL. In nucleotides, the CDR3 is TGCGCCAGCAGCCGAAGTCGACAATTGTACCAAGAGACCCAGTACTTC. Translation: CASSRSRQLYQETQYF.

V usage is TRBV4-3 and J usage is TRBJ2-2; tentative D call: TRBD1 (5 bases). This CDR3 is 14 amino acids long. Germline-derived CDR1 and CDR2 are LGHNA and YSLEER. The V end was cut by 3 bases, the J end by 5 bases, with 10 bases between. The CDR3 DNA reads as TGCGCCAGCAGCCACAGACAGACAACCGGGGAGCTGTTTTTT. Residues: CASSHRQTTGELFF.

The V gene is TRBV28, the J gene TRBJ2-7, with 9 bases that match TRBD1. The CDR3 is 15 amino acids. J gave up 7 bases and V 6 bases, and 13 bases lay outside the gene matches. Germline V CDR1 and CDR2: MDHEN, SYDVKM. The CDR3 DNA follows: TGTGCCAGCAGACAGACTACAGGGGGCATGGGGGAGCAGTACTTC. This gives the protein CASRQTTGGMGEQYF.

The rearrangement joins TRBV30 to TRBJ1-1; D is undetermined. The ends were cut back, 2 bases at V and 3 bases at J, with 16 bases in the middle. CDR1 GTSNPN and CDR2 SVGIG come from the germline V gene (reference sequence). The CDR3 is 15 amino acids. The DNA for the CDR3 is TGTGCCTGGAGTTTTACAGCAGGCCCTTACACTGAAGCTTTCTTT. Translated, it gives CAWSFTAGPYTEAFF.

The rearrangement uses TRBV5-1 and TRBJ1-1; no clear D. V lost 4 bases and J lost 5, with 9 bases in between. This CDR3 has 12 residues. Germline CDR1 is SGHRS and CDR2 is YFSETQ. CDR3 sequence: CASSHGGTEAFF. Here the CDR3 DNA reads TGCGCCAGCAGCCACGGAGGGACTGAAGCTTTCTTT.

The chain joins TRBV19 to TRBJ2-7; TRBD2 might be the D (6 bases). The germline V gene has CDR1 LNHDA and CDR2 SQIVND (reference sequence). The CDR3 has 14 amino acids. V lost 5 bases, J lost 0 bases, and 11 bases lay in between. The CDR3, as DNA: TGTGCCAGTAGTCCGCGGGGATCCTCCTACGAGCAGTACTTC. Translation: CASSPRGSSYEQYF.

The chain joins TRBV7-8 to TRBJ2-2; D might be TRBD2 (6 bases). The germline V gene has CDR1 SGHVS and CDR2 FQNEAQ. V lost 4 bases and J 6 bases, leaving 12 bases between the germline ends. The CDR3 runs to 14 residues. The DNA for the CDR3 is TGTGCCAGCAGCTCGAGAGGAGGGCCCGGGGAGCTGTTTTTT. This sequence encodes CASSSRGGPGELFF.

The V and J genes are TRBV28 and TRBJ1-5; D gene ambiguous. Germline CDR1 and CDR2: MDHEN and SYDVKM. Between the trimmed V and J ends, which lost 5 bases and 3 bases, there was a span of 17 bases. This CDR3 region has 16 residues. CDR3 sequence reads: CASSPYIGKDNQPQHF. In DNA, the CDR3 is TGTGCCAGCAGTCCATATATCGGAAAAGACAATCAGCCCCAGCATTTT.

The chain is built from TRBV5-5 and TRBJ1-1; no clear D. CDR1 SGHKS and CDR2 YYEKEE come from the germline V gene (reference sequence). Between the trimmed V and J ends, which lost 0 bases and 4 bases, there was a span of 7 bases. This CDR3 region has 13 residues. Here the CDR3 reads CASSLAQRTEAFF. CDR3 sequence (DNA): TGTGCCAGCAGCTTGGCACAGCGCACTGAAGCTTTCTTT. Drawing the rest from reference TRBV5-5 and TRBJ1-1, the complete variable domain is DAGVTQSPTHLIKTRGQQVTLRCSPISGHKSVSWYQQVLGQGPQFIFQYYEKEERGRGNFPDRFSARQFPNYSSELNVNALLLGDSALYLCASSLAQRTEAFFGQGTRLTVV.

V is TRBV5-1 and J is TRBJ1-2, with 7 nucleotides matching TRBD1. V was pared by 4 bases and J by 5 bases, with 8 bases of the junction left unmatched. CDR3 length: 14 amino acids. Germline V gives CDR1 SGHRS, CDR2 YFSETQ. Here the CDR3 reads CASSTAQGTYGYTF. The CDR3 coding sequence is TGCGCCAGCAGCACAGCACAGGGGACGTATGGCTACACCTTC.

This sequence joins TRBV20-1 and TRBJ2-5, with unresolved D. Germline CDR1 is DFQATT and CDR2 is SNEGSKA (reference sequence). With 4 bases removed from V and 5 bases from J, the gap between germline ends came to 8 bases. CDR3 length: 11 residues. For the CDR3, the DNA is TGCAGTGCTATTCCTGAGGAGACCCAGTACTTC. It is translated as CSAIPEETQYF.

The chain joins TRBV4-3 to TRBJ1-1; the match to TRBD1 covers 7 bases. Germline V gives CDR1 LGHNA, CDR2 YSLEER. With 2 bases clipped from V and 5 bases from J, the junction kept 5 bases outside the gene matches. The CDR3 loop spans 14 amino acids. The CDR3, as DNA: TGCGCCAGCAGCCAAACAGGGGAAGGAACTGAAGCTTTCTTT. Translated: CASSQTGEGTEAFF.

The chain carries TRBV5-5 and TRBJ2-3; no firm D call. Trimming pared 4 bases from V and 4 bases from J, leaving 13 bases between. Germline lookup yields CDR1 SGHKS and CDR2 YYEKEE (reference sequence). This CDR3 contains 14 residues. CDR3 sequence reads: CASSPGPSPDTQYF. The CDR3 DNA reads TGTGCCAGCAGCCCAGGCCCCAGTCCAGATACGCAGTATTTT.

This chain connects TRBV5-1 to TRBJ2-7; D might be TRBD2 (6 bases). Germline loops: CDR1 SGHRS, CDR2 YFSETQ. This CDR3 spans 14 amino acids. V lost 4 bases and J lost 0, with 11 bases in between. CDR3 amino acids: CASSPLADSYEQYF. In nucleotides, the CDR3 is TGCGCCAGCAGCCCCTTAGCGGACTCCTACGAGCAGTACTTC. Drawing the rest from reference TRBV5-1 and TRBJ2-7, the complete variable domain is KAGVTQTPRYLIKTRGQQVTLSCSPISGHRSVSWYQQTPGQGLQFLFEYFSETQRNKGNFPGRFSGRQFSNSRSEMNVSTLELGDSALYLCASSPLADSYEQYFGPGTRLTVT.